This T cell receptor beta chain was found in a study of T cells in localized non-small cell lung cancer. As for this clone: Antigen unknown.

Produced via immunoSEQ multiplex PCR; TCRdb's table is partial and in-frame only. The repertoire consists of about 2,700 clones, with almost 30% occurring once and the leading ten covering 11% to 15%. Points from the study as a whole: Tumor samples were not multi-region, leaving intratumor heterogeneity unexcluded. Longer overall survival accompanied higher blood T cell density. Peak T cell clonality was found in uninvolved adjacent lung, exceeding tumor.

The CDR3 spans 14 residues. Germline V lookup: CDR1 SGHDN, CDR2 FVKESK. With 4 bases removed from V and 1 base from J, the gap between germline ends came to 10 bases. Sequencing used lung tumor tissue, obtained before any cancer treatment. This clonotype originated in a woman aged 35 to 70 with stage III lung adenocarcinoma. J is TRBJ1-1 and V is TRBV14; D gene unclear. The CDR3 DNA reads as TGTGCCAGCAGCCCCCGCTGGGGGAACACTGAAGCTTTCTTT. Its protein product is CASSPRWGNTEAFF.